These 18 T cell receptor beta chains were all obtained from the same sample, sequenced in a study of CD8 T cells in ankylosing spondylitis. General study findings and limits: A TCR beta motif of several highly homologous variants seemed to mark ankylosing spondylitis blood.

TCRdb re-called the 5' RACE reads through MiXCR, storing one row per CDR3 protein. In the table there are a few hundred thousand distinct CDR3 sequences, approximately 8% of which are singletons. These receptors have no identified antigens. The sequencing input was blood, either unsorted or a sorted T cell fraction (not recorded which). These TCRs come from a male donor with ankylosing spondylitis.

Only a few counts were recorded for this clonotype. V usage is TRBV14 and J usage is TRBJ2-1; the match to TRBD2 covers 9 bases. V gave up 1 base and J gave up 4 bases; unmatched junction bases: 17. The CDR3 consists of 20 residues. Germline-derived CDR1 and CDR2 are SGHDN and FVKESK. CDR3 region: CASSQGLGLAGSPWYNEQFF. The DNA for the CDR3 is TGTGCCAGCAGCCAAGGTTTAGGTCTAGCGGGATCCCCTTGGTACAATGAGCAGTTCTTC.

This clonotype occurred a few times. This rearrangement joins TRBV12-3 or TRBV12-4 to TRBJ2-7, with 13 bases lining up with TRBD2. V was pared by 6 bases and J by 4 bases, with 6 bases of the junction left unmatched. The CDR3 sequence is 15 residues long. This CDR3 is CASREGLAGNYEQYF. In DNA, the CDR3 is TGTGCCAGCAGGGAGGGACTAGCGGGAAATTACGAGCAGTACTTC.

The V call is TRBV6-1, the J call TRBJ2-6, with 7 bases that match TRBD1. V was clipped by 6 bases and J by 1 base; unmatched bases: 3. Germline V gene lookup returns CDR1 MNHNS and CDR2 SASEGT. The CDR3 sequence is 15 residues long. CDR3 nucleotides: TGTGCCAGCAGGACGGGACAGTCTGGGGCCAACGTCCTGACTTTC. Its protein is CASRTGQSGANVLTF.

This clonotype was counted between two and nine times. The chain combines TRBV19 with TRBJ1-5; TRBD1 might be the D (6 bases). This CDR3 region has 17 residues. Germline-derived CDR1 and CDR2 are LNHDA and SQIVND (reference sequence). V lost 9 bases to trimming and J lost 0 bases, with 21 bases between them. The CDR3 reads CASRNPGAVYSNQPQHF. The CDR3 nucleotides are TGTGCCAGCCGGAACCCGGGGGCAGTTTATAGCAATCAGCCCCAGCATTTT.

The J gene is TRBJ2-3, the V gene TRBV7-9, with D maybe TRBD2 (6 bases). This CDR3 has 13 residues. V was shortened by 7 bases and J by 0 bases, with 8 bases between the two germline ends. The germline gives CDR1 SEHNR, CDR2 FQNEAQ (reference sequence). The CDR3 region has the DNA TGTGCCAGCATCGGGACTAGCACAGATACGCAGTATTTT. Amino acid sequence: CASIGTSTDTQYF.

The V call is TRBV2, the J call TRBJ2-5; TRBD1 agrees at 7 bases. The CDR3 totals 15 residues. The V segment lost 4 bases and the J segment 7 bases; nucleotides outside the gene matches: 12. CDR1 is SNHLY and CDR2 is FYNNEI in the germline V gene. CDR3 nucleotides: TGTGCCAGCAGTGTGAGTGGACAGGCCATGGGGACCCAGTACTTC. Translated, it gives CASSVSGQAMGTQYF.

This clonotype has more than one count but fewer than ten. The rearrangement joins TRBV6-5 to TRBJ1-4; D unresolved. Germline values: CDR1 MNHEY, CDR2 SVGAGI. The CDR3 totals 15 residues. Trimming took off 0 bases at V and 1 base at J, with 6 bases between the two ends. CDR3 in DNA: TGTGCCAGCAGTTACTCGGCAGGAACTAATGAAAAACTGTTTTTT. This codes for CASSYSAGTNEKLFF.

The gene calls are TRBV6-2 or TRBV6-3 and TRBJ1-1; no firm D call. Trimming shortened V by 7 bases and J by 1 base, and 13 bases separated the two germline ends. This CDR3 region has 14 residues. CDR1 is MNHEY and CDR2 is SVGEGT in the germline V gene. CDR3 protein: CASTLGRGNTEAFF. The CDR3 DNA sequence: TGTGCCAGCACCTTAGGCCGGGGGAACACTGAAGCTTTCTTT.

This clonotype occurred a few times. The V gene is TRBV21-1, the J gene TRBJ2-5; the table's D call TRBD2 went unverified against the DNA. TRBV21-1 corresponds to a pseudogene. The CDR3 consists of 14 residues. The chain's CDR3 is CASSRRVGRETQYF. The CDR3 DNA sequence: TGTGCCAGCAGCAGGAGGGTGGGCCGTGAGACCCAGTACTTC.

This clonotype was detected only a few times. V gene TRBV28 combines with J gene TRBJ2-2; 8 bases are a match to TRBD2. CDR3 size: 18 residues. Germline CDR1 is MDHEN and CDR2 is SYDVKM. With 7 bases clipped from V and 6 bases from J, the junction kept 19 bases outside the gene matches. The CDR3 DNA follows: TGTGCCAGCAACCCTCCAGGAGCCAGCGGGAGAGTCGCCGGGGAGCTGTTTTTT. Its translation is CASNPPGASGRVAGELFF.

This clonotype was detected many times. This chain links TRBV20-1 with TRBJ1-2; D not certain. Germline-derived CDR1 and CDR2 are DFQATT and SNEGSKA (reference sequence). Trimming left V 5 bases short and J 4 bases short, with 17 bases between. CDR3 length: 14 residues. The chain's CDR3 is CSASEGSRSYGYTF. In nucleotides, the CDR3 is TGCAGTGCTTCCGAGGGTTCCAGAAGCTATGGCTACACCTTC.

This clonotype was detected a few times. CDR3 sequence (DNA): TGTGCCAGTAGTGGACCGCCGGGACAGGGGACCATAGGAACAGATACGCAGTATTTT. The encoded protein is CASSGPPGQGTIGTDTQYF. V usage is TRBV19 and J usage is TRBJ2-3; the match to TRBD1 covers 10 bases. With V trimmed by 5 bases and J by 3 bases, 17 bases remained unmatched. This CDR3 is 19 amino acids long. Per germline, CDR1 LNHDA and CDR2 SQIVND (reference sequence).

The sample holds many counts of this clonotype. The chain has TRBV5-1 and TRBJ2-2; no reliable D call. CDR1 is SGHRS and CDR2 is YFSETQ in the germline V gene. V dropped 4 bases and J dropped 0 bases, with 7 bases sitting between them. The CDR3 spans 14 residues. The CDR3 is CASSPGSNTGELFF. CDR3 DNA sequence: TGCGCCAGCAGCCCCGGCTCGAACACCGGGGAGCTGTTTTTT.

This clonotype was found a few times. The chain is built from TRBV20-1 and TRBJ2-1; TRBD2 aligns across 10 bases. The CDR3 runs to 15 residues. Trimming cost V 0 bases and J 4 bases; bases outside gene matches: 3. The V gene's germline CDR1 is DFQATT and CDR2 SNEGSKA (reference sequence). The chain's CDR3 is CSARDPGLAYNEQFF. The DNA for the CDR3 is TGCAGTGCTAGAGATCCGGGACTAGCGTACAATGAGCAGTTCTTC.

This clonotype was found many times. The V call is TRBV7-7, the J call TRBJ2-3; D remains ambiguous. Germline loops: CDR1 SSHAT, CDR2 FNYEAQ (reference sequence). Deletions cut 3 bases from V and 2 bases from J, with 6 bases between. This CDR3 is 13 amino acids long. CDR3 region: CASSFQITDTQYF. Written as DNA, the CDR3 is TGTGCCAGCAGCTTCCAGATCACAGATACGCAGTATTTT.

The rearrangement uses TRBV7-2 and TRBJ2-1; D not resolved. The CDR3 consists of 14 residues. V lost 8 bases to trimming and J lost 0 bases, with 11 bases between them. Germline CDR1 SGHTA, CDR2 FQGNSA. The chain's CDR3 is CASAKTSSYNEQFF. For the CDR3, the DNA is TGTGCCAGCGCGAAAACGAGCTCCTACAATGAGCAGTTCTTC.

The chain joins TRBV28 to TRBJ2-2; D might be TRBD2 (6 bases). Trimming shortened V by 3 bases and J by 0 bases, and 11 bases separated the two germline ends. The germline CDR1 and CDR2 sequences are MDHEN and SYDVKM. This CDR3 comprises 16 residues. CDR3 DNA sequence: TGTGCCAGCAGTTTTAGCGGCCCCACGAACACCGGGGAGCTGTTTTTT. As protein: CASSFSGPTNTGELFF.

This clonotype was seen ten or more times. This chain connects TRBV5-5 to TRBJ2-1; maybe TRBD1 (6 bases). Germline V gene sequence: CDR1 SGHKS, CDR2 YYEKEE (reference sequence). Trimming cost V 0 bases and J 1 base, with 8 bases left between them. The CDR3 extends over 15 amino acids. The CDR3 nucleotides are TGTGCCAGCAGCTTGGAGGGGGAGTCCTACAATGAGCAGTTCTTC. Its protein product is CASSLEGESYNEQFF.